Presented here are 17 T cell receptor beta chains from one specimen sequenced in a study of T cell responses to AZD1222 COVID-19 vaccine. Profiling relied on immunoSEQ multiplex PCR, and the TCRdb table lists in-frame clones only, not all of them. The table lists some 120,000 clones, 93% of them singletons. The sequenced sample was peripheral blood, obtained on day 0 of AZD1222 vaccination. The receptors shown here come from an adult in good health.

The genes are TRBV24-1 and TRBJ2-2, with TRBD2 matching over 9 bases. V was clipped by 6 bases and J by 7 bases; unmatched bases: 11. CDR3 length equals 16 residues. Germline V lookup: CDR1 KGHDR, CDR2 SFDVKD. The chain's CDR3 is CATSPGGGVQSGELFF. CDR3 bases: TGTGCCACCAGTCCCGGCGGGGGGGTTCAAAGCGGGGAGCTGTTTTTT.

This chain uses TRBV3-1 (or the pseudogene TRBV3-2) with TRBJ1-1, with D perhaps matching TRBD1 (5 bases). Per the germline V gene, CDR1 is LGHDT and CDR2 is YNNKEL (reference sequence). The CDR3 runs to 13 residues. V was pared by 1 base and J by 6 bases, with 9 bases between. The chain's CDR3 is CASSQGGWAEAFF. The CDR3 DNA is TGTGCCAGCAGCCAAGGGGGGTGGGCTGAAGCTTTCTTT.

This clone was counted between two and nine times. This chain joins TRBV7-2 and TRBJ2-1; TRBD2 matches 14 bases. Germline V gives CDR1 SGHTA, CDR2 FQGNSA. This CDR3 is 18 amino acids long. J lost 12 bases, V lost 1 base, and 14 bases had no gene match. The CDR3: CASSLEGTSGRWRLGQFF. CDR3 in DNA: TGTGCCAGCAGCTTAGAGGGGACTAGCGGGAGATGGAGGTTGGGGCAGTTCTTC.

This clone has just a few counts. The genes are TRBV5-1 and TRBJ1-2; D is unclear. Germline values: CDR1 SGHRS, CDR2 YFSETQ. CDR3 length: 15 residues. Trimming removed 2 bases from V and 7 bases from J, with 18 bases in between. The CDR3 DNA follows: TGCGCCAGCAGCTTCGGAGCCCTCAAGTCGGCTGGCTACACCTTC. It translates to CASSFGALKSAGYTF.

The V call is TRBV4-2, the J call TRBJ1-1; 9 bases map to TRBD1. The J segment lost 6 bases and the V segment lost 5 bases, leaving 10 bases of the junction unmatched. CDR1 and CDR2 (germline): LGHNA, YNFKEQ. The CDR3 has 15 amino acids. The CDR3 DNA sequence: TGTGCCAGCAGCTCCGGACAGGGGTTAAGGTCTGAAGCTTTCTTT. Protein: CASSSGQGLRSEAFF.

V is TRBV5-6 and J is TRBJ2-1; D is possibly TRBD2 (6 bases). CDR3 length equals 17 residues. Germline CDR1 reads SGHDT; CDR2 reads YYEEEE. The germline V and J ends were trimmed by 4 bases and 0 bases, with 17 bases remaining between them. As DNA, the CDR3 is TGTGCCAGCAGCCCCGAGTTGGGGGACTTCTCCTACAATGAGCAGTTCTTC. It codes for CASSPELGDFSYNEQFF.

This clone was picked up a small number of times. The J gene is TRBJ2-1, the V gene TRBV27; the D is unclear. Trimming cost V 5 bases and J 7 bases, with 27 bases left between them. Per germline, CDR1 MNHEY and CDR2 SMNVEV (reference sequence). CDR3 length: 18 amino acids. The CDR3 bases are TGTGCCAGCAGTCTAAAAACCTCTACCGGGCCCTCGACAAATGAGCAGTTCTTC. Amino acid sequence: CASSLKTSTGPSTNEQFF.

This chain uses TRBV28 with TRBJ2-2, with 9 nucleotides matching TRBD2. CDR1 MDHEN and CDR2 SYDVKM come from the germline V gene. The CDR3 is made up of 16 amino acids. V was pared by 6 bases and J by 5 bases, with 10 bases of the junction left unmatched. Here the CDR3 reads CASSRGLAMSTGELFF. In DNA form, the CDR3 reads TGTGCCAGCAGCCGGGGACTAGCTATGAGTACCGGGGAGCTGTTTTTT. Drawing the rest from reference TRBV28 and TRBJ2-2, the complete variable domain is DVKVTQSSRYLVKRTGEKVFLECVQDMDHENMFWYRQDPGLGLRLIYFSYDVKMKEKGDIPEGYSVSREKKERFSLILESASTNQTSMYLCASSRGLAMSTGELFFGEGSRLTVL.

The J gene is TRBJ2-3, the V gene TRBV11-3; 12 bases align to TRBD2. The CDR3 covers 16 residues. Germline V gene lookup returns CDR1 SGHNT and CDR2 YENEEA. V dropped 5 bases and J dropped 1; count of bases not matched to a gene: 4. The CDR3 region has the DNA TGTGCCAGCAGCCTGGGACTAGCGGGCCGCACAGATACGCAGTATTTT. Its protein product is CASSLGLAGRTDTQYF.

The chain links TRBV4-2 to TRBJ1-2, with D possibly matching TRBD1 (6 bases). Germline V gene data show CDR1 as LGHNA and CDR2 as YNFKEQ. V shed 3 bases and J shed 3 bases, with 11 bases lying between them. The CDR3 loop spans 14 amino acids. CDR3 DNA sequence: TGTGCCAGCAGCCACACACAGGGAGACTATGGCTACACCTTC. Translated: CASSHTQGDYGYTF.

J is TRBJ2-5 and V is TRBV11-2, with 8 bases that match TRBD1. Trimming cost V 6 bases and J 5 bases; bases outside gene matches: 8. CDR3 length equals 14 residues. Germline assignment: CDR1 SGHAT and CDR2 FQNNGV. CDR3 coding DNA: TGTGCCAGCAGATCGACAGGGGCGGGGGAGACCCAGTACTTC. Amino acid sequence: CASRSTGAGETQYF.

This chain links TRBV4-3 with TRBJ1-1; D not resolved. Germline V gene lookup returns CDR1 LGHNA and CDR2 YSLEER. This CDR3 spans 15 amino acids. Trimming removed 0 bases from V and 4 bases from J, with 12 bases in between. The chain's CDR3 is CASSQDRNGRTEAFF. CDR3 bases: TGCGCCAGCAGCCAAGATCGCAACGGTCGCACTGAAGCTTTCTTT.

V gene TRBV6-5 combines with J gene TRBJ2-2, with no clear D. Looked up from germline, CDR1 is MNHEY and CDR2 is SVGAGI. V dropped 7 bases and J dropped 6 bases, with 9 bases sitting between them. This CDR3 is built from 12 residues. The CDR3 DNA reads as TGTGCCAGCATACCTAGGTCCGGGGAGCTGTTTTTT. It is translated as CASIPRSGELFF.

The chain links TRBV7-3 to TRBJ2-3; 7 nucleotides line up with TRBD2. The junction had 10 bases not matched to a gene; V was cut back by 5 bases and J by 2 bases. The CDR3 runs to 16 residues. Germline V gene sequence: CDR1 SGHTA, CDR2 FQGTGA. CDR3 sequence: CASSAWGGRYTDTQYF. The DNA for the CDR3 is TGTGCCAGCAGCGCCTGGGGGGGACGTTACACAGATACGCAGTATTTT.

This chain links TRBV12-2 with TRBJ2-6; the DNA was not compared with TRBD2, the D call given in the table. TRBV12-2 is a listed pseudogene. The CDR3 sequence is 20 residues long. The CDR3, as DNA: TGTGCAAGTCGCCCTCAGGGGAGGGAGAGAGCGGGCTCCGGGGCCAACGTCCTGACTTTC. It codes for CASRPQGRERAGSGANVLTF.

V usage is TRBV2 and J usage is TRBJ1-5; D gene uncertain. Trimming left V 7 bases short and J 2 bases short, with 12 bases between. The CDR3 has 14 residues. Looked up from germline, CDR1 is SNHLY and CDR2 is FYNNEI. CDR3 loop: CASTSPGGNQPQHF. CDR3 DNA sequence: TGTGCCAGCACGTCCCCCGGTGGCAATCAGCCCCAGCATTTT.

This clone was seen a few times. The chain employs TRBV6-2 or TRBV6-3 and TRBJ2-1, with 7 bases matching TRBD1. J gave up 9 bases and V 0 bases, and 5 bases lay outside the gene matches. The CDR3 has 14 residues. Germline V CDR1 and CDR2: MNHEY, SVGEGT. CDR3 nucleotide sequence: TGTGCCAGCAGTTACTCGGGACAGTCGACTGAGCAGTTCTTC. Its protein product is CASSYSGQSTEQFF.